This T cell receptor beta chain is from a study of cytomegalovirus exposure and HLA in healthy donors. Points from the study as a whole: In an earlier analysis, productive rearrangement rates for most beta V segments clustered near 87% or 30%.

The donors, nominally healthy at sampling, likely had unrecorded immune exposures. The PCR made use of 60 Vbeta and 13 Jbeta primers. Profiling relied on immunoSEQ multiplex PCR, and the TCRdb table lists in-frame clones only, not all of them. Altogether around 120,000 clones are present, 74% being singletons, with the ten largest covering approximately 10%. In regard to this clone: Its antigen is undetermined.

This CDR3 region has 14 residues. The V gene lost 6 bases and the J gene lost 1 base, with 10 bases spanning the gap. Germline CDR1 and CDR2: LNHDA and SQIVND (reference sequence). The sequence came from a woman in her forties or fifties in good health and CMV-seropositive. V gene TRBV19 combines with J gene TRBJ2-1; TRBD1 might be the D (6 bases). Input material: PBMCs. In DNA form, the CDR3 reads TGTGCCAGTAGGCAGGGGATTTCCTACAATGAGCAGTTCTTC. Translation: CASRQGISYNEQFF.